The clone carrying this T cell receptor (beta chain) was counted only a few times. Its antigen is not known. A read error may produce the germline difference seen at one junction end. The CDR3 sequence is 14 residues long. From germline, CDR1 is SGHTA and CDR2 FQGNSA. This sample is part of a study of identical twins. Findings and caveats of the study: Conclusions rested on cross-sectional statistics rather than following the same donors. When twins shared out-of-frame alpha sequences, those sequences had excess low generation probability. Clonotypes of the beta chain that were abundant in cord blood carried fewer insertions (memory repertoires showed none).

TCRdb analysed the 5' RACE reads with MiXCR anew, one entry per CDR3 protein. Of some 330,000 distinct CDR3 sequences detected, approximately 10% appear once; the ten largest clones hold roughly 9%. The sample consisted of naive T cells sorted from blood. The sequence was collected from a woman aged 45-65 years in good health. V gene TRBV7-2 combines with J gene TRBJ1-3; a weak D match, TRBD1 (5 bases). The CDR3 spells CASSAGTSGNTIYF. The DNA of the CDR3 is TGTGCCAGCAGCGCAGGGACCTCTGGAAACACCATATACTTT.